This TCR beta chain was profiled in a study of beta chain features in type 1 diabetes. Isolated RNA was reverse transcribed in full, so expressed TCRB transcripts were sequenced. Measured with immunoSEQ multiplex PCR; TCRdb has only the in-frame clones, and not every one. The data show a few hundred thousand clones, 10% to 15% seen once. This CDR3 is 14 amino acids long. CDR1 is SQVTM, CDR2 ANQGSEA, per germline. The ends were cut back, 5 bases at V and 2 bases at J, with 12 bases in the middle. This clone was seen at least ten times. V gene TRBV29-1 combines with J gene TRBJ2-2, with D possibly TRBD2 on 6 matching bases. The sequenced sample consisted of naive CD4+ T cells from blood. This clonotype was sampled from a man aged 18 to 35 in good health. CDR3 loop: CSVFIGTNTGELFF. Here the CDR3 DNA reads TGCAGCGTTTTCATCGGGACTAACACCGGGGAGCTGTTTTTT.